These T cell receptor beta chains were read from a single sample in a study of T cells after yellow fever vaccination. TCRdb processed the 5' RACE reads anew with MiXCR; each CDR3 protein has one entry. Of 110,000 to 150,000 distinct CDR3 sequences listed, approximately 6.6% are singletons. The source was CD4+ T cells sorted from PBMCs, collected 10 days after the yellow fever booster vaccination. The receptor set was obtained from a man aged 25 to 40 who received the YFV17D yellow fever vaccine. Each CDR3 is given with its conserved first and last residue. Fields, in order: clone size, V gene, D gene, CDR3 length, J gene, CDR3 DNA, CDR3 protein. D genes are given only for firm matches. Sizes are listed as once, few, many or a size class.

many	TRBV7-2	-	16	TRBJ2-4	TGTGCCAGCAGCCCCTGGGGGGGCTTAGCCAAAAACATTCAGTACTTC	CASSPWGGLAKNIQYF
many	TRBV5-1	TRBD1	15	TRBJ1-5	TGCGCCAGCAGCTTGGATGGGACAGGGAGTCAGCCCCAGCATTTT	CASSLDGTGSQPQHF
many	TRBV4-3	TRBD2	15	TRBJ2-7	TGTGCCAGCAGCTTAGGACTAGCGGGTTCCTACGAGCAGTACTTC	CASSLGLAGSYEQYF
many	TRBV1	-	17	TRBJ2-5	TGCACCAGCAGCCAACCGACTATAGAACATTACCGGAAGACCCAGTACTTC	CTSSQPTIEHYRKTQYF
many	TRBV5-1	-	12	TRBJ2-7	TGCGCCAGCAGCTCAGACCACTACGAGCAGTACTTC	CASSSDHYEQYF
few	TRBV6-5	-	12	TRBJ1-6	TGTGCCAGCGCAGGGGTTAATTCACCCCTCCACTTT	CASAGVNSPLHF
many	TRBV12-3/TRBV12-4	-	13	TRBJ2-5	TGTGCCAGCAGTTTTGGACAGCGGGAGACCCAGTACTTC	CASSFGQRETQYF
many	TRBV28	TRBD1	13	TRBJ2-7	TGTGCCAGCAGCTCCGGACAGGGCGGAGAGCAGTACTTC	CASSSGQGGEQYF
many	TRBV5-1	-	15	TRBJ2-1	TGCGCCAGCAGCTTGATGGAGTCTTCTATCAATGAGCAGTTCTTC	CASSLMESSINEQFF
many	TRBV7-2	-	12	TRBJ2-1	TGTGCCAGCAGCTTAGGACTCGAGGAGCAGTTCTTC	CASSLGLEEQFF
many	TRBV29-1	TRBD1	13	TRBJ1-1	TGCAGCGGAGGACAGGGGGCGAACACTGAAGCTTTCTTT	CSGGQGANTEAFF